This TCR beta chain was identified during a study of T cell changes during pregnancy in multiple sclerosis. The table came from immunoSEQ multiplex PCR; TCRdb's copy has only in-frame clones and leaves some out. The sample carries 20,000 to 25,000 clones, more than 75% recorded once. Looked up from germline, CDR1 is MNHEY and CDR2 is SMNVEV (reference sequence). The V and J ends lost 5 bases and 6 bases, in that order; junction bases with no gene match: 4. CDR3 length: 12 residues. This clonotype originated in a female donor with multiple sclerosis, enrolled in a pregnancy study. Source: CD8+ T cells from peripheral blood mononuclear cells, taken before pregnancy. J is TRBJ2-7 and V is TRBV27; 7 bases fit TRBD2. In DNA, the CDR3 is TGTGCCAGCAGTCCGTCGGGGGGCGAGCAGTACTTC. It specifies CASSPSGGEQYF.